The rows below give T cell receptor beta chains drawn from one sample of a study of T cells in Graves' hyperthyroidism and ophthalmopathy. TCRdb re-analysed the multiplex PCR reads in MiXCR, keeping a single row per CDR3 protein. This table has some 720,000 distinct CDR3 sequences, about a sixth appearing once. The sequenced sample was blood. Receptor source: a man aged 18 to 29 with Graves' hyperthyroidism. Each CDR3 is given with its conserved first and last residue. D genes are given only for firm matches. Clone size is shown for a subset of rows, as once, few, many or a class of expanded clone.

>TRBV3-1|-|14|TRBJ2-3|-
CASSLKVYTDTQYF
TGTGCCAGCAGCCTGAAGGTTTACACAGATACGCAGTATTTT
>TRBV20-1|TRBD2|21|TRBJ2-2|-
CSASSPPGLAGGRWDTGELFF
TGCAGTGCTAGTTCACCCCCGGGACTAGCGGGAGGACGTTGGGATACCGGGGAGCTGTTTTTT
>TRBV7-9|-|15|TRBJ2-7|-
CASSLASSGVYEQYF
TGTGCCAGCAGCTTAGCTTCATCCGGGGTCTACGAGCAGTACTTC
>TRBV7-2|-|13|TRBJ2-3|many
CASSSAEMNTQYF
TGTGCCAGCAGCTCCGCCGAGATGAATACGCAGTATTTT
>TRBV2|-|13|TRBJ1-5|few
CASRDAGNQPQHF
TGTGCCAGCCGTGACGCAGGCAATCAGCCCCAGCATTTT
>TRBV6-1|-|15|TRBJ2-1|-
CASTPEELASNEQFF
TGTGCCAGCACCCCCGAGGAACTAGCTTCCAATGAGCAGTTCTTC
>TRBV5-5|-|15|TRBJ1-2|few
CASSPLGISAGGYTF
TGTGCCAGCAGCCCATTGGGGATCTCCGCGGGGGGCTACACCTTC
>TRBV18|TRBD1|14|TRBJ1-2|many
CASSQDRIPYGYTF
TGTGCCAGCTCCCAGGACAGGATACCGTATGGCTACACCTTC
>TRBV7-9|TRBD2|18|TRBJ2-1|many
CASSPAMGREVIYNEQFF
TGTGCCAGCAGCCCGGCGATGGGGCGGGAGGTGATCTACAATGAGCAGTTCTTC
>TRBV20-1|-|12|TRBJ1-1|few
CTVKGGNTEAFF
TGCACCGTCAAAGGGGGTAACACTGAAGCTTTCTTT
>TRBV7-2|TRBD1|14|TRBJ1-4|-
CASSHTGGGEKLFF
TGTGCCAGCAGCCACACAGGGGGCGGAGAAAAACTGTTTTTT
>TRBV28|-|12|TRBJ2-1|many
CASCPTGFEQFF
TGTGCCAGCTGCCCGACTGGGTTTGAGCAGTTCTTC
>TRBV20-1|TRBD1|15|TRBJ2-7|-
CSARLGDRVGYEQYF
TGCAGTGCTAGGCTAGGGGACAGGGTTGGCTACGAGCAGTACTTC
>TRBV3-1|-|15|TRBJ2-3|few
CASSQDGGYTDTQYF
TGTGCCAGCAGCCAAGATGGGGGGTATACAGATACGCAGTATTTT
>TRBV7-9|-|11|TRBJ2-2|many
CASSLYGELFF
TGTGCCAGCAGCTTGTACGGGGAGCTGTTTTTT
>TRBV12-3/TRBV12-4|-|13|TRBJ2-5|-
CASSLGELGTQYF
TGTGCCAGCAGTTTAGGGGAGCTGGGCACCCAGTACTTC
>TRBV6-2/TRBV6-3|TRBD1|14|TRBJ2-7|many
CASSGTVNSYEQYF
TGTGCCAGCAGTGGGACAGTAAATTCCTACGAGCAGTACTTC
>TRBV28|-|13|TRBJ2-5|many
CASNPDLGETQYF
TGTGCCAGCAACCCCGATCTCGGAGAGACCCAGTACTTC
>TRBV6-6|-|12|TRBJ1-1|-
CASSYGDKEAFF
TGTGCCAGCAGTTACGGGGACAAGGAAGCTTTCTTT
>TRBV29-1|TRBD2|13|TRBJ2-1|-
CSVETVLAGEQFF
TGCAGCGTTGAAACCGTACTAGCGGGAGAGCAGTTCTTC
>TRBV19|-|12|TRBJ2-7|-
CASRKGAAEQYF
TGTGCCAGTAGGAAGGGTGCGGCGGAGCAGTACTTC
>TRBV12-3/TRBV12-4|-|15|TRBJ2-1|many
CASSPQGGSYNEQFF
TGTGCCAGCAGCCCCCAGGGGGGCTCCTACAATGAGCAGTTCTTC
>TRBV20-1|-|13|TRBJ1-5|few
CSANQASEQPQHF
TGCAGTGCTAACCAGGCTTCGGAACAGCCCCAGCATTTT
>TRBV2|TRBD1|16|TRBJ1-1|-
CASSSRTGRMNTEAFF
TGTGCCAGCAGTAGCCGGACAGGGCGCATGAACACTGAAGCTTTCTTT
>TRBV12-3/TRBV12-4|-|13|TRBJ1-5|many
CASSSDSLQPQHF
TGTGCCAGCAGCAGTGACAGCCTGCAGCCCCAGCATTTT
>TRBV5-1|TRBD2|16|TRBJ2-3|-
CASRRASGTNADTQYF
TGCGCCAGCAGACGGGCTAGCGGGACGAATGCAGATACGCAGTATTTT
>TRBV2|-|12|TRBJ1-1|few
CASSGVQPQTFF
TGTGCCAGCAGTGGGGTTCAGCCCCAAACTTTCTTT
>TRBV6-2/TRBV6-3|TRBD2|14|TRBJ2-5|many
CASSSTSAQETQYF
TGTGCCAGCAGTTCTACTAGCGCCCAAGAGACCCAGTACTTC
>TRBV10-1|TRBD2|16|TRBJ2-5|many
CASSEMLAGGKETQYF
TGCGCCAGCAGTGAGATGCTAGCGGGGGGGAAAGAGACCCAGTACTTC
>TRBV4-3|-|18|TRBJ1-5|-
CASSQDNTGDFGNQPQHF
TGCGCCAGCAGCCAAGATAACACCGGTGACTTTGGCAATCAGCCCCAGCATTTT
>TRBV12-3/TRBV12-4|-|12|TRBJ1-2|many
CASSPRMGGYTF
TGTGCCAGCAGTCCCCGAATGGGTGGCTACACCTTC
>TRBV28|-|16|TRBJ1-2|-
CASSLPVGRTVYGYTF
TGTGCCAGCAGTTTACCCGTCGGCAGAACCGTCTATGGCTACACCTTC
>TRBV27|TRBD2|15|TRBJ2-2|-
CASREGLTGTGELFF
TGTGCCAGCAGGGAGGGACTAACTGGCACCGGGGAGCTGTTTTTT
>TRBV20-1|-|14|TRBJ2-1|many
CSARGPAAVDEQFF
TGCAGTGCTAGAGGGCCAGCGGCGGTCGATGAGCAGTTCTTC
>TRBV9|TRBD2|15|TRBJ2-2|-
CASRRGTSASGELFF
TGTGCCAGCAGAAGAGGGACTAGCGCTTCCGGGGAGCTGTTTTTT
>TRBV20-1|TRBD2|16|TRBJ2-7|few
CSARARRTSGNHEQYF
TGCAGTGCTAGAGCGAGAAGGACTAGCGGGAACCACGAGCAGTACTTC
>TRBV28|TRBD1|14|TRBJ2-7|many
CASSTGGFPYEQYF
TGTGCCAGCAGTACAGGGGGCTTCCCCTACGAGCAGTACTTC
>TRBV28|-|16|TRBJ1-5|many
CASSYPQVRRNQPQHF
TGTGCCAGCAGTTACCCGCAGGTGCGGCGCAATCAGCCCCAGCATTTT
>TRBV12-3/TRBV12-4|TRBD1|15|TRBJ2-7|-
CASSFRQGAVFEQYF
TGTGCCAGCAGTTTCAGACAGGGGGCCGTCTTCGAGCAGTACTTC
>TRBV12-3/TRBV12-4|-|10|TRBJ1-2|many
CASSGWGYTF
TGTGCCAGCAGTGGGTGGGGCTACACCTTC
>TRBV27|-|13|TRBJ2-2|-
CASSPEDTGELFF
TGTGCCAGCAGCCCGGAAGACACCGGGGAGCTGTTTTTT
>TRBV6-1|TRBD1|17|TRBJ1-6|few
CASSEQDRVAYNSPLHF
TGTGCCAGCAGTGAGCAGGACAGGGTCGCCTATAATTCACCCCTCCACTTT
>TRBV11-3|TRBD2|18|TRBJ2-2|few
CASSPLWGLAGLSGELFF
TGTGCCAGCAGCCCATTATGGGGACTAGCGGGACTGAGCGGGGAGCTGTTTTTT
>TRBV19|-|16|TRBJ2-7|-
CASSPGFGRPTYEQYF
TGTGCCAGTAGTCCCGGCTTTGGCAGACCTACATACGAGCAGTACTTC
>TRBV28|-|14|TRBJ2-5|many
CASSLMARGETQYF
TGTGCCAGCAGTTTGATGGCCAGGGGAGAGACCCAGTACTTC
>TRBV12-3/TRBV12-4|-|12|TRBJ1-1|many
CASTLVGFEAFF
TGTGCCAGCACCCTGGTTGGGTTTGAAGCTTTCTTT
>TRBV4-2|-|15|TRBJ2-7|-
CASSQQPTTSGEQYF
TGTGCCAGCAGCCAACAACCTACTACTTCGGGCGAGCAGTACTTC
>TRBV28|-|14|TRBJ2-7|-
CASSSPSEVHEQYF
TGTGCCAGCAGTTCACCCTCGGAGGTTCACGAGCAGTACTTC
>TRBV19|TRBD1|15|TRBJ1-1|-
CASSILDRGNTEAFF
TGTGCCAGTAGTATCTTGGACAGGGGGAACACTGAAGCTTTCTTT
>TRBV25-1|-|13|TRBJ2-1|-
CASGGFGLNEQFF
TGTGCCAGCGGGGGATTCGGGCTCAATGAGCAGTTCTTC
>TRBV28|TRBD2|17|TRBJ2-4|-
CASRGLAGGGSKNIQYF
TGTGCCAGCAGGGGACTAGCGGGAGGAGGAAGCAAAAACATTCAGTACTTC
>TRBV28|TRBD1|15|TRBJ1-5|-
CASSRTGGLDQPQHF
TGTGCCAGCAGCCGGACAGGGGGCCTCGATCAGCCCCAGCATTTT
>TRBV4-1|-|17|TRBJ2-7|few
CASSQVGADGAFYEQYF
TGCGCCAGCAGCCAAGTAGGAGCGGACGGAGCCTTTTACGAGCAGTACTTC
>TRBV28|TRBD1|14|TRBJ1-5|many
CASSLRDRGQPQHF
TGTGCCAGCAGTTTACGGGACAGGGGACAGCCCCAGCATTTT
>TRBV3-1|TRBD2|16|TRBJ2-2|-
CASSQHLAGVSGELFF
TGTGCCAGCAGCCAACATCTAGCGGGAGTATCCGGGGAGCTGTTTTTT
>TRBV7-8|-|14|TRBJ1-1|-
CASSLAVENTEAFF
TGTGCCAGCAGCTTGGCGGTTGAGAACACTGAAGCTTTCTTT
>TRBV6-1|-|14|TRBJ2-1|-
CASRARPSYNEQFF
TGTGCCAGCAGGGCGAGGCCGTCCTACAATGAGCAGTTCTTC